This T cell receptor (beta chain) derives from a study of CD8+ T cells in alopecia areata. Study details: Treatment comprised oral tofacitinib, 5 to 10 mg twice daily, in treated patients.

Investigators isolated RNA and reverse transcribed it into cDNA to act as the sequencing template. Libraries were prepared by immunoSEQ multiplex PCR; TCRdb keeps only in-frame clonotypes and omits some of them. Seen here are about 98,000 clones, roughly 47% observed once, and the top ten hold around 0.8%. CDR1 is SEHNR and CDR2 is FQNEAQ in the germline V gene (reference sequence). The CDR3 sequence is 13 residues long. V was pared by 5 bases and J by 9 bases, with 4 bases of the junction left unmatched. Regarding this clone: As yet, its antigen is unknown.

Study outcomes and limitations: For lesional scalp, especially alopecia totalis/universalis, clonality was higher than in normal scalp. Sequences from scalp samples also cover resident alphabeta T cells of normal skin.

Obtained from alopecia areata patients were lesional scalp punch biopsies along with peripheral blood. The gene calls are TRBV7-9 and TRBJ1-6; TRBD1 aligns across 7 bases. The sequencing sample was made of CD4+ T cells sorted from blood. The source of this sequence is a human donor with alopecia areata. The CDR3 spells CASSLGQSSPLHF. The CDR3 DNA sequence: TGTGCCAGCAGCCTGGGACAGTCTTCACCCCTCCACTTT.